A few counts support the clone carrying this T cell receptor (beta chain). Its target is not known. This record belongs to a study of human T cells and chemical hapten exposure. General study results and limits: Expanded TCRs formed significantly more large CDR3 similarity clusters than controls.

Specified time point: pre-sensitization, week 0. Treatment described: therapeutic diphenylcyclopropenone sensitization with weekly scalp DPC. Whole blood, unfractionated, served as the material for total RNA extraction. The V end lost 2 bases, the J end lost 1 base, and 24 bases lay between the germline ends. CDR3 length equals 19 residues. Germline CDR1 is ENHRY and CDR2 is SYGVKD. Separate cDNA molecules received unique molecular identifiers, which the library attached to them. TCRdb reprocessed the RACE reads via MiXCR and lists one record per CDR3 protein. The sample consists of roughly 50,000 distinct CDR3 sequences, 9.5% to 10% of them appearing once.

Sequenced here: whole blood, sampled in connection with sensitization to the hapten diphenylcyclopropenone (DPC). This TCR was sampled from a woman younger than 45 with alopecia areata. Some clones in this sample may be carry-over from other donors' samples. This rearrangement joins TRBV10-3 to TRBJ2-7; D tentatively fits TRBD1 or TRBD2 (5 bases each). The CDR3 region has the DNA TGTGCCATCAGTGAGCCCCCCCTCCCGGGGTTAGAGGGGTCCTACGAGCAGTACTTC. Its translation: CAISEPPLPGLEGSYEQYF.